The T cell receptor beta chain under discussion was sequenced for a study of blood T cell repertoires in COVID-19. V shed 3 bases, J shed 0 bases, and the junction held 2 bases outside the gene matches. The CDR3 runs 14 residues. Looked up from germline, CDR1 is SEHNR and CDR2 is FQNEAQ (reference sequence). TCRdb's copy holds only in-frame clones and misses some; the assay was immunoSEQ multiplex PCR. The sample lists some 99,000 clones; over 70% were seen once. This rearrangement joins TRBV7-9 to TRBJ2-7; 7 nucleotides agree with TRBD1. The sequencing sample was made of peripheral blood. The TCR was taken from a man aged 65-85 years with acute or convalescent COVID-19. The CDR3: CASSFGQDSYEQYF. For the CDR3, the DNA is TGTGCCAGCAGCTTCGGACAGGACTCCTACGAGCAGTACTTC.